Each of the 12 T cell receptor beta chains below was sequenced from the same sample in a study of cytomegalovirus exposure and HLA in healthy donors. The protocol was immunoSEQ multiplex PCR, while the TCRdb copy is restricted to in-frame clones and leaves out a portion. The sample includes some 230,000 clones, about 89% of them seen just once. The sample consisted of PBMCs. The receptors here all came from a young woman in good health and CMV-seronegative.

This clone was counted a few times. The chain joins TRBV7-6 to TRBJ2-7, with TRBD2 matching over 11 bases. Germline V CDR1 and CDR2: SGHVS, FNYEAQ. This CDR3 spans 15 amino acids. J was trimmed by 2 bases and V by 5 bases; bases with no gene match: 5. The CDR3 nucleotides read TGTGCCAGCAGCCCCACGACTAGCGGGACCTACGAGCAGTACTTC. This translates into CASSPTTSGTYEQYF.

The chain has TRBV7-9 and TRBJ1-5; D not certain. V was cut by 6 bases and J by 5 bases, with 11 bases left in between. In germline, CDR1 is SEHNR, CDR2 FQNEAQ (reference sequence). This CDR3 contains 13 residues. CDR3 residues: CASSSWADQPQHF. The CDR3 DNA reads as TGTGCCAGCAGTTCGTGGGCCGATCAGCCCCAGCATTTT.

The gene calls are TRBV9 and TRBJ2-2; weak D call: TRBD2 (5 bases). V lost 3 bases and J lost 7, with 16 bases in between. Germline V CDR1 and CDR2: SGDLS, YYNGEE. CDR3 length equals 15 residues. CDR3 amino acids: CASSAPNGVIGELFF. The CDR3, as DNA: TGTGCCAGCAGCGCCCCGAACGGGGTCATCGGGGAGCTGTTTTTT.

This chain links TRBV2 with TRBJ1-1; D unclear. Trimming took off 7 bases at V and 8 bases at J, with 17 bases between the two ends. CDR1 is SNHLY and CDR2 is FYNNEI in the germline V gene. The CDR3 has 13 residues. In DNA, the CDR3 is TGTGCCAGCATTCTCGGGATAGGGAGAGAAGCTTTCTTT. Translated, it gives CASILGIGREAFF.

This sequence joins TRBV4-2 and TRBJ2-1; D call uncertain. Germline V CDR1 and CDR2: LGHNA, YNFKEQ. The CDR3 is 13 residues long. V was cut by 0 bases and J by 14 bases, with 14 bases left in between. CDR3 sequence reads: CASSQDSSRMEFF. In DNA, the CDR3 is TGTGCCAGCAGCCAAGATAGCTCCCGAATGGAGTTCTTC.

This sequence joins TRBV27 and TRBJ2-1; D ambiguous. The V end was cut by 2 bases, the J end by 10 bases, with 9 bases between. The CDR3 is made up of 12 amino acids. CDR1 is MNHEY, CDR2 SMNVEV, per germline (reference sequence). CDR3 DNA: TGTGCCAGCAGTTTACCCGGCGGCGAGCAGTTCTTC. It translates to CASSLPGGEQFF.

The chain links TRBV6-5 to TRBJ2-2; the match to TRBD2 covers 9 bases. J gave up 5 bases and V 3 bases, and 4 bases lay outside the gene matches. Per the germline V gene, CDR1 is MNHEY and CDR2 is SVGAGI. This CDR3 comprises 15 residues. Written as DNA, the CDR3 is TGTGCCAGCAGTTATGCGGGGGGGCAGACCGGGGAGCTGTTTTTT. As protein: CASSYAGGQTGELFF.

The V and J genes are TRBV28 and TRBJ1-1, with 7 bases aligning to TRBD1. Germline CDR1 is MDHEN and CDR2 is SYDVKM. After removal of 7 bases from V and 7 bases from J, the junction contained 3 bases not matched to a gene. The CDR3 consists of 11 residues. CDR3 coding DNA: TGTGCCAGCAACAGGGACAGTGAAGCTTTCTTT. It translates to CASNRDSEAFF.

The rearrangement joins TRBV5-1 to TRBJ2-3; 9 bases are shared with TRBD2. The germline CDR1 and CDR2 sequences are SGHRS and YFSETQ. V lost 6 bases to trimming and J lost 2 bases; unmatched junction nucleotides: 7. The CDR3 contains 15 residues. For the CDR3, the DNA is TGCGCCAGCACTTTAGCGGGGGCTTCCACAGATACGCAGTATTTT. Encoded protein: CASTLAGASTDTQYF.

The CDR3 coding sequence is TGTGCCAGCAGCTTGGAGGGCAGGGGGCTTACTGAAGCTTTCTTT. Its translation is CASSLEGRGLTEAFF. The rearrangement links TRBV5-5 to TRBJ1-1; 8 nucleotides agree with TRBD1. Germline CDR1 and CDR2: SGHKS and YYEKEE (reference sequence). The CDR3 extends over 15 amino acids. J was trimmed by 5 bases and V by 0 bases; bases with no gene match: 6.

The chain joins TRBV29-1 to TRBJ2-1; TRBD2 matches 13 bases. The V gene's germline CDR1 is SQVTM and CDR2 ANQGSEA. The V and J ends lost 4 bases and 5 bases, in that order; junction bases with no gene match: 8. There are 16 residues in the CDR3. The CDR3 DNA reads TGCAGCGTTGGGGGCACCGGGACTAGCGGGGACAATGAGCAGTTCTTC. Its translation is CSVGGTGTSGDNEQFF.

This chain links TRBV25-1 with TRBJ1-1, with a possible D match to TRBD1 (6 bases). CDR1 is MGHDK and CDR2 is SYGVNS in the germline V gene. The V end lost 5 bases, the J end lost 4 bases, and 17 bases lay between the germline ends. The CDR3 has 15 residues. DNA for the CDR3: TGTGCCAGCAGTAGGGAGGGGCTGGGGGCCACTGAAGCTTTCTTT. As protein: CASSREGLGATEAFF.